This is a list of T cell receptor beta chains from one sample in a study of blood T cell repertoires in COVID-19. Data came from immunoSEQ multiplex PCR; TCRdb stores just in-frame clones and leaves some out. Counted here are approximately 470,000 clones, around 90% occurring once; the ten biggest clones make up about 0.65%. The sample was PBMCs or T cells enriched from blood (not recorded which). These TCRs come from a woman between 18 and 29 years old who had recovered from COVID-19. The CDR3 runs from the conserved cysteine through the conserved F or W. Each record gives: V gene, clone size, D gene, J gene, CDR3 DNA, CDR3 protein. A D gene is named only where the DNA matches it firmly. Some rows have no size entry. The others give once, few or many, or a class for an expanded clone.

>TRBV3-1/TRBV3-2|few|TRBD1|TRBJ1-1
TGTGCCAGCAGCCCGCAGGGACCAGGGGGGAACACTGAAGCTTTCTTT
CASSPQGPGGNTEAFF
>TRBV4-2|NA|NA|TRBJ2-7
TGTGCCAGCAGCCCGTCCCCGGGCGAGCAGTACTTC
CASSPSPGEQYF
>TRBV5-1|once|NA|TRBJ2-1
TGCGCCAGCAGCTTGGCCGTTCTTTCCTACAATGAGCAGTTCTTC
CASSLAVLSYNEQFF
>TRBV5-1|NA|NA|TRBJ1-5
TGCGCCAGCATTTTGTATCCCCCCACCCCACTCAGACAGCAACCTAGCAATCAGCCCCAGCATTTT
CASILYPPTPLRQQPSNQPQHF
>TRBV5-4|NA|TRBD1|TRBJ1-5
TGTGCCAGCAGCCTTGACAGGGAACCTCAGCCCCAGCATTTT
CASSLDREPQPQHF
>TRBV6-6|NA|NA|TRBJ1-5
TGTGCCATCTCCCGTGCAGATCAGCCCCAGCATTTT
CAISRADQPQHF
>TRBV7-6|NA|TRBD2|TRBJ2-5
TGTGCCAGCAGCTTAGATCGGACTAGCGGGGGGGCCGTACGAGAGACCCAGTACTTC
CASSLDRTSGGAVRETQYF
>TRBV6-5|NA|NA|TRBJ1-2
TGTGCCAGCAGTTACAAGCCGGGAAGTGGCTACACCTTC
CASSYKPGSGYTF
>TRBV30|few|TRBD1|TRBJ1-1
TGTGCCTGGAGCTATTTTGACAGGGGGCTAGAAGCTTTCTTT
CAWSYFDRGLEAFF
>TRBV7-9|NA|NA|TRBJ2-3
TGTGCCCTGAGGAAGAGAGACACAGATACGCAGTATTTT
CALRKRDTDTQYF
>TRBV7-2|NA|TRBD2|TRBJ2-7
TGTGCCAGCAGCTTAAATAGCGGGGGGGGAATCGACGAGCAGTACTTC
CASSLNSGGGIDEQYF
>TRBV6-4|NA|TRBD1|TRBJ2-1
TGTGCCAGCAGGGGAACAGGGGCGAGTGAGCAGTTCTTC
CASRGTGASEQFF
>TRBV6-5|NA|TRBD2|TRBJ2-7
TGTGCCAGCAGTTACTTGGGGGGGGACGCCTGGTACGAGCAGTACTTC
CASSYLGGDAWYEQYF
>TRBV2|NA|NA|TRBJ1-2
TGTGCCAGCAGCGAGGGGGAATTTATAAGTGAGAGGTATGGCTACACCTTC
CASSEGEFISERYGYTF
>TRBV19|NA|TRBD1|TRBJ2-7
TGTGCCAGCCGATCTTCCGGGACAGGGCCCTACGAGCAGTACTTC
CASRSSGTGPYEQYF
>TRBV7-9|few|NA|TRBJ2-5
TGTGCCAGCAGCTTGAGCAGGGGCTATTGGGAGACCCAGTACTTC
CASSLSRGYWETQYF
>TRBV18|NA|TRBD1|TRBJ2-3
TGTGCCAGCTCGGGACAGAAAAGCACAGATACGCAGTATTTT
CASSGQKSTDTQYF
>TRBV30|NA|NA|TRBJ1-4
TGTGCCTGCCATGACGAATCAAGAGGGGAAAAACTGTTTTTT
CACHDESRGEKLFF
>TRBV18|NA|TRBD1|TRBJ1-1
TGTGCCAGCTCACCTCCGACAGGGGAGTACACTGAAGCTTTCTTT
CASSPPTGEYTEAFF
>TRBV28|NA|TRBD2|TRBJ2-1
TGTGCCAGCAGCACCATAGCGGGGGGCCTCAATGAGCAGTTCTTC
CASSTIAGGLNEQFF
>TRBV6-5|NA|NA|TRBJ1-2
TGTGCCAGCAGTTACTCAGGGGGGGGCGACGGCTACACCTTC
CASSYSGGGDGYTF
>TRBV23-1|NA|TRBD1|TRBJ1-2
TGCGCCAGCAGTCAACCCAACCATCGACAGGGGCCCGAATATGGCTACACCTTC
CASSQPNHRQGPEYGYTF
>TRBV6-6|many|NA|TRBJ1-4
TGTGCCAGCAGCCGGGGAGAGGCCAAGAAGGCCTTTGGGGCTAATGAAAAACTGTTTTTT
CASSRGEAKKAFGANEKLFF
>TRBV3-1/TRBV3-2|NA|TRBD2|TRBJ2-3
TGTGCCAGCAGCCCCCGGGGGGTAGATACGCAGTATTTT
CASSPRGVDTQYF
>TRBV28|NA|TRBD1|TRBJ2-4
TGTGCCAGCAGCACTTCTCAGACAGGGAAAAACATTCAGTACTTC
CASSTSQTGKNIQYF
>TRBV29-1|NA|TRBD1|TRBJ1-3
TGCAGCGCCTCCGAGGGGGCCTCTGGAAACACCATATATTTT
CSASEGASGNTIYF
>TRBV5-4|NA|NA|TRBJ1-2
TGTGCCAGCAGCTTCGGACCAGGGGACTATGGCTACACCTTC
CASSFGPGDYGYTF
>TRBV19|NA|NA|TRBJ1-2
TGTGCCAGTAGTCCCCCAGGCGATATCTATGGCTACACCTTC
CASSPPGDIYGYTF
>TRBV5-4|NA|NA|TRBJ2-2
TGTGCCAGCAGCTCCGCAGGGCGTCGGGACACCGGGGAGCTGTTTTTT
CASSSAGRRDTGELFF
>TRBV7-2|NA|TRBD2|TRBJ2-7
TGTGCCAGCAGATTTACTAGCGGGGACACCTACGAGCAGTACTTC
CASRFTSGDTYEQYF